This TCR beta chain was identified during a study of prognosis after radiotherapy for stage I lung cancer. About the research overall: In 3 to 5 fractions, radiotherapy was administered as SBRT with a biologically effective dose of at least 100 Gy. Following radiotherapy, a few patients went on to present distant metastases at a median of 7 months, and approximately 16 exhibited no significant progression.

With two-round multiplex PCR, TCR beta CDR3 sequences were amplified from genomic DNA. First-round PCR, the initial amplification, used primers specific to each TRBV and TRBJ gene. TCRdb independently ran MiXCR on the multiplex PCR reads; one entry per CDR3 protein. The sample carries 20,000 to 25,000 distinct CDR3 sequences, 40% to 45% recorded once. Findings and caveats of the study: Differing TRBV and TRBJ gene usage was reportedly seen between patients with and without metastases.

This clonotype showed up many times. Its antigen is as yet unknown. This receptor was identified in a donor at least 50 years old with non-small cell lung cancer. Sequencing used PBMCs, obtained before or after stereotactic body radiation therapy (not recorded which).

CDR3 region: CASSLVAGGINIQYF. In DNA form, the CDR3 reads TGTGCCAGCAGCTTGGTAGCGGGAGGGATAAACATTCAGTACTTC. The J gene is TRBJ2-4, the V gene TRBV5-6; 11 bases line up with TRBD2. CDR3 length equals 15 residues. Germline-derived CDR1 and CDR2 are SGHDT and YYEEEE. V was pared by 0 bases and J by 6 bases, with 2 bases of the junction left unmatched.